This T cell receptor (beta chain) was profiled in a study of blood T cell repertoires in COVID-19 (dated by TCRdb to 2019 to 2021). Background on the whole study: Samples covering the acute and convalescent phases of COVID-19 were provided by collaborators in the United States, Italy and Spain. Nearly every sample came with metadata listing a de-identified subject ID, COVID-19 status, age in years and sex. The dataset comprised deeply sampled blood TCRbeta repertoires from subjects exposed to, actively infected with, or recovered from COVID-19. The prospective study material was composed of cDNA or gDNA derived from T cells, B-cell-depleted T cells, or PBMCs. Where HLA class I and class II types were available, the types were taken from metadata supplied by the sample provider, not from assay-based typing. A freely available public database, intended as a resource for researchers studying the immune response to SARS-CoV-2, is where the repertoires were released. The samples were drawn from the first 160 participants of the ongoing ImmuneRACE study and from 950 to 1,500 subjects provided by 6 global collaborators.

At one collaborating source in Seattle, patients were enrolled during active infection and were followed longitudinally through the course of disease. The collaborating institutions used their own protocols to collect whole blood in K2EDTA tubes. For TCRbeta analysis, collaborator samples were shipped as frozen whole blood, as isolated PBMCs, or as DNA extracted from either sample type. As concerns this clone: The target of this receptor is not known. No much larger clonotype is one base removed from it; base qualities were not supplied.

TCRbeta CDR3 regions were amplified from genomic DNA by means of the immunoSEQ Assay, a bias-controlled multiplex PCR. Processing in the source paper ran as follows. The number of nucleated cells in each sample was estimated from the amplification of reference gene primers within the assay. To quantify the absolute abundance of each unique TCRbeta CDR3 rearrangement, sequence reads were collapsed and filtered. Productive Simpson clonality was computed per sample as the square root of Simpson's diversity index over productive rearrangements. The table was pulled from immuneACCESS by TCRdb, which kept in-frame rearrangements only. Such tables lose some clones; where checked, under half of the loss comes from unresolved V genes, and the rest has no known cause. The V and J calls and clone size are taken from that table; D and trimming were inferred from the DNA. This sample lists about 89,000 clones; roughly 80% were detected once. The biggest ten clones account for more than 6% of the sample.

CDR1 and CDR2 (WNHNN, SYGVQD) derive from the germline V gene (reference sequence). For this chain, trimming is 3 bases at the V end and 2 bases at the J end, and the number of junction bases without a gene match is 1. The CDR3 holds 14 amino acids from the cysteine to the phenylalanine. This entry keeps only the CDR3 DNA: 42 bases, framed from base 1. Summary of the overall study and its limitations: The quantity of clinical and demographic metadata differed by source and by participant and was supplied without curation.

The sequenced material came from peripheral blood. This clonotype was obtained from a man between 70 and 80 years old with COVID-19, enrolled during active disease. The V and J segments used are TRBV10-1 and TRBJ2-7; TRBD1 lines up with 10 middle nucleotides. The base sequence is TGCGCCAGCAGTGACGGGACAGGGGCCTACGAGCAGTACTTC. Translated, this gives CASSDGTGAYEQYF.